One and the same sample provided the 16 T cell receptor beta chains below, sequenced in a study of blood T cell repertoires in COVID-19. The table came from immunoSEQ multiplex PCR; TCRdb's copy has only in-frame clones and leaves some out. The repertoire holds approximately 160,000 clones, with approximately 93% as singletons. The sequenced sample was peripheral blood. Source of these receptors: a woman in her sixties with COVID-19, enrolled during active disease.

The CDR3 region has the DNA TGTGCCAGCAAAACTAGCGGGGGGGCAGTTTGGGAGACCCAGTACTTC. Translated: CASKTSGGAVWETQYF. This chain links TRBV28 with TRBJ2-5; 13 bases fit TRBD2. CDR1 and CDR2 (germline): MDHEN, SYDVKM. Unmatched junction bases numbered 10, after V lost 7 bases and J lost 5 bases. There are 16 residues in the CDR3.

V is TRBV9 and J is TRBJ1-2; 8 positions match TRBD1. The germline V gene has CDR1 SGDLS and CDR2 YYNGEE. The CDR3 spans 15 residues. V was pared by 3 bases and J by 8 bases, with 12 bases of the junction left unmatched. CDR3 protein: CASSGLGQGSGGYTF. The CDR3 DNA follows: TGTGCCAGCAGCGGCTTAGGACAGGGCAGCGGAGGCTACACCTTC.

This clone has a handful of counts. The chain joins TRBV5-4 to TRBJ1-6; 7 bases align to TRBD1. This CDR3 has 16 amino acids. Germline lookup yields CDR1 SGHNT and CDR2 YYREEE (reference sequence). V gave up 1 base and J gave up 3 bases; unmatched junction bases: 4. The DNA for the CDR3 is TGTGCCAGCAGCTTGTTGGCAGGGGGCTATAATTCACCCCTCCACTTT. It specifies CASSLLAGGYNSPLHF.

The chain uses TRBV7-7 and TRBJ1-3; 8 bases line up with TRBD1. This CDR3 contains 13 residues. In germline, CDR1 is SSHAT, CDR2 FNYEAQ (reference sequence). J was trimmed by 8 bases and V by 4 bases; bases with no gene match: 4. The CDR3: CASSSGGKDTIYF. CDR3 nucleotides: TGTGCCAGCAGCTCAGGGGGCAAGGACACCATATATTTT.

V is TRBV19 and J is TRBJ1-6; D not certain. The V gene lost 6 bases and the J gene lost 8 bases, with 14 bases spanning the gap. There are 14 residues in the CDR3. Germline V gives CDR1 LNHDA, CDR2 SQIVND (reference sequence). The CDR3 DNA reads TGTGCCAGTAGGAGCCTGTCTTTAGATTCACCCCTCCACTTT. Amino acids: CASRSLSLDSPLHF.

J is TRBJ1-6 and V is TRBV19; the match to TRBD1 covers 8 bases. The CDR3 contains 14 residues. V dropped 5 bases and J dropped 10; count of bases not matched to a gene: 7. Germline CDR1 LNHDA, CDR2 SQIVND (reference sequence). The CDR3 loop is CASSETGDGSPLHF. CDR3 nucleotides: TGTGCCAGTAGTGAGACAGGGGATGGCTCACCCCTCCACTTT. The entire variable domain, with the rest obtained from reference TRBV19 and TRBJ1-6, is as follows: DGGITQSPKYLFRKEGQNVTLSCEQNLNHDAMYWYRQDPGQGLRLIYYSQIVNDFQKGDIAEGYSVSREKKESFPLTVTSAQKNPTAFYLCASSETGDGSPLHFGNGTRLTVT.

V and J are TRBV9 and TRBJ1-2, with D perhaps TRBD1 (5 bases). Looked up from germline, CDR1 is SGDLS and CDR2 is YYNGEE. CDR3 length equals 14 residues. Trimming stripped 0 bases from V and 8 bases from J, with 14 bases between. CDR3 DNA sequence: TGTGCCAGCAGCGTAGCCCAGGGTAGGTACGGCTACACCTTC. Protein: CASSVAQGRYGYTF. Full variable domain (rest looked up from reference TRBV9 and TRBJ1-2): DSGVTQTPKHLITATGQRVTLRCSPRSGDLSVYWYQQSLDQGLQFLIQYYNGEERAKGNILERFSAQQFPDLHSELNLSSLELGDSALYFCASSVAQGRYGYTFGSGTRLTVV.

J is TRBJ2-2 and V is TRBV5-4; D is perhaps TRBD2 (6 bases). Trimming cost V 0 bases and J 0 bases, with 9 bases left between them. Germline V gene sequence: CDR1 SGHNT, CDR2 YYREEE (reference sequence). The CDR3 covers 16 residues. The CDR3 sequence is CASSLVRGANTGELFF. The CDR3 bases are TGTGCCAGCAGCTTGGTACGCGGGGCGAACACCGGGGAGCTGTTTTTT.

This chain links TRBV3-1 (or the pseudogene TRBV3-2) with TRBJ1-5, with D possibly matching TRBD1 (5 bases). This CDR3 is built from 13 residues. Germline V gene data show CDR1 as LGHDT and CDR2 as YNNKEL (reference sequence). Trimming stripped 1 base from V and 6 bases from J, with 7 bases between. The CDR3: CASSQVGGQPQHF. CDR3 coding DNA: TGTGCCAGCAGCCAAGTCGGGGGTCAGCCCCAGCATTTT.

The chain recombines TRBV19 with TRBJ1-1, with TRBD1 matching 8 bases. Trimming took 6 bases from V and 4 from J; bases not matched to a gene: 13. The germline CDR1 and CDR2 sequences are LNHDA and SQIVND (reference sequence). CDR3 length: 16 amino acids. CDR3 nucleotide sequence: TGTGCCAGTAGAACAACGGACAGGGCATCCGCCACTGAAGCTTTCTTT. Translated, it gives CASRTTDRASATEAFF. The full variable domain, in which reference TRBV19 and TRBJ1-1 provide the parts outside the CDR3, is DGGITQSPKYLFRKEGQNVTLSCEQNLNHDAMYWYRQDPGQGLRLIYYSQIVNDFQKGDIAEGYSVSREKKESFPLTVTSAQKNPTAFYLCASRTTDRASATEAFFGQGTRLTVV.

The chain uses TRBV2 and TRBJ1-5; TRBD1 might be the D (6 bases). V was cut by 4 bases and J by 6 bases, with 13 bases left in between. This CDR3 contains 14 residues. The germline V gene has CDR1 SNHLY and CDR2 FYNNEI. For the CDR3, the DNA is TGTGCCAGCAGTGGGCAGGGGCAGACTCAGCCCCAGCATTTT. Translation: CASSGQGQTQPQHF.

The chain uses TRBV5-6 and TRBJ1-2; D is perhaps TRBD1 (6 bases). The CDR3 covers 14 residues. In germline, CDR1 is SGHDT, CDR2 YYEEEE. Between the trimmed V and J ends, which lost 2 bases and 0 bases, there was a span of 8 bases. Here the CDR3 DNA reads TGTGCCAGCAGCTTAACAGGGTCTAACTATGGCTACACCTTC. It translates to CASSLTGSNYGYTF.

Only one count was recorded for this clone. The chain couples TRBV7-7 to TRBJ2-2, with D possibly being TRBD1 (5 bases). The germline V and J ends were trimmed by 1 base and 8 bases, with 5 bases remaining between them. This CDR3 is 12 amino acids long. In germline, CDR1 is SSHAT, CDR2 FNYEAQ (reference sequence). CDR3 DNA sequence: TGTGCCAGCAGCTTAGAGGGGGGGGAGCTGTTTTTT. It is translated as CASSLEGGELFF.

This clone appeared a single time. The chain carries TRBV15 and TRBJ2-5, with 8 bases fitting TRBD1. Germline V CDR1 and CDR2: LNHNV, YYDKDF (reference sequence). J gave up 4 bases and V 3 bases, and 7 bases lay outside the gene matches. This CDR3 is 15 amino acids long. Here the CDR3 reads CATSSTARGLETQYF. The CDR3 bases are TGTGCCACCAGCAGTACCGCCAGGGGGCTAGAGACCCAGTACTTC.

V gene TRBV7-9 combines with J gene TRBJ1-2, with 10 nucleotides matching TRBD1. V lost 5 bases, J lost 6 bases, and 9 bases stayed unmatched. There are 15 residues in the CDR3. Germline values: CDR1 SEHNR, CDR2 FQNEAQ (reference sequence). The CDR3 coding sequence is TGTGCCAGCAGCATCTCCGTCGGGACAGGGGATGGCTACACCTTC. Its translation is CASSISVGTGDGYTF.

The DNA for the CDR3 is TGTGCCAGCAGCTTAGAGCGCGAGACCCAGTACTTC. Amino acids: CASSLERETQYF. The gene calls are TRBV11-2 and TRBJ2-5, with D unclear. This CDR3 has 12 amino acids. Germline V gene sequence: CDR1 SGHAT, CDR2 FQNNGV. V was cut by 0 bases and J by 5 bases, with 4 bases left in between.